Below, 27 T cell receptor beta chains from the same sample are listed, as sequenced in a study of glioma-infiltrating T cells after dendritic cell vaccination. The time point denotes: after dendritic cell vaccination, including at tumor progression/relapse. Method: immunoSEQ multiplex PCR; TCRdb's copy keeps in-frame clones and lacks some. The data hold about 99,000 clones, with less than 90% observed a single time. This sample comprised blood, obtained after dendritic cell vaccination. The receptors come from a human donor with glioblastoma.

This clone is a singleton in its sample. CDR3 in amino acids: CSIWVGSNYGYTF. For the CDR3, the DNA is TGCAGCATTTGGGTGGGCAGTAACTATGGCTACACCTTC. The genes are TRBV29-1 and TRBJ1-2; D gene unclear. This CDR3 region has 13 residues. Germline V CDR1 and CDR2: SQVTM, ANQGSEA. V was trimmed by 8 bases and J by 1 base, leaving 14 bases between them.

The rearrangement joins TRBV18 to TRBJ2-1; a possible D gene is TRBD2 (6 bases). CDR1 and CDR2 from the germline V gene are KGHSH and LQKENI. Between the trimmed V and J ends, which lost 3 bases and 1 base, there was a span of 13 bases. CDR3 length equals 16 residues. CDR3 in DNA: TGTGCCAGCTCACCCCTGCCTGGGGGGTCCTACAATGAGCAGTTCTTC. As protein: CASSPLPGGSYNEQFF.

This clone has a handful of counts. The chain has TRBV7-9 and TRBJ1-1, with D possibly TRBD1 on 6 matching bases. V lost 5 bases, J lost 3 bases, and 13 bases lay in between. This CDR3 contains 14 residues. Germline CDR1 reads SEHNR; CDR2 reads FQNEAQ (reference sequence). This CDR3 reads CASSLLDRYTEAFF. Here the CDR3 DNA reads TGTGCCAGCAGCCTCCTCGACAGGTACACTGAAGCTTTCTTT.

The rearrangement joins TRBV5-4 to TRBJ1-1; weak D call: TRBD1 (5 bases). Germline values: CDR1 SGHNT, CDR2 YYREEE (reference sequence). The CDR3 covers 14 residues. Trimming left V 4 bases short and J 11 bases short, with 21 bases between. The CDR3: CASSVGLIASSAFF. CDR3 coding DNA: TGTGCCAGCAGCGTGGGACTTATAGCTAGTTCGGCTTTCTTT.

The chain carries TRBV5-8 and TRBJ2-6, with 7 positions matching TRBD1. The CDR3 spans 15 residues. V was clipped by 2 bases and J by 2 bases; unmatched bases: 1. Germline V lookup: CDR1 SGHTS, CDR2 YDEGEE. CDR3 in DNA: TGTGCCAGCAGCTTTCAGGGGGCTGGGGCCAACGTCCTGACTTTC. This encodes CASSFQGAGANVLTF.

The chain combines TRBV6-5 with TRBJ1-5; D unresolved. CDR1 is MNHEY, CDR2 SVGAGI, per germline. Trimming pared 6 bases from V and 2 bases from J, leaving 11 bases between. CDR3 length equals 14 residues. The DNA of the CDR3 is TGTGCCAGCAGATCCGCCGAGGGCAATCAGCCCCAGCATTTT. Protein: CASRSAEGNQPQHF.

This chain connects TRBV18 to TRBJ2-5; a weak D match, TRBD1 (5 bases). CDR1 KGHSH and CDR2 LQKENI come from the germline V gene. The V end was cut by 8 bases, the J end by 4 bases, with 14 bases between. The CDR3 totals 13 residues. CDR3: CASGDSTGETQYF. CDR3 nucleotide sequence: TGTGCCAGCGGTGACAGTACAGGAGAGACCCAGTACTTC.

This chain connects TRBV11-1 to TRBJ1-1, with D perhaps matching TRBD1 (5 bases). Germline CDR1 and CDR2: SGHAT and FQDESV (reference sequence). The CDR3 is 14 amino acids. Trimming shortened V by 5 bases and J by 10 bases, and 20 bases separated the two germline ends. CDR3 DNA: TGTGCCAGCAGCCCCCGTCCGGACACGTCGGTAGCTTTCTTT. It is translated as CASSPRPDTSVAFF.

This clone was detected only once. The gene calls are TRBV10-3 and TRBJ2-1; possible D gene TRBD2, 7 bases. CDR1 is ENHRY and CDR2 is SYGVKD in the germline V gene. V was pared by 5 bases and J by 0 bases, with 17 bases between. The CDR3 consists of 17 residues. The CDR3 sequence: CAISTRGGPSSYNEQFF. For the CDR3, the DNA is TGTGCCATCAGTACCCGCGGGGGCCCTAGCTCCTACAATGAGCAGTTCTTC.

The V gene is TRBV15, the J gene TRBJ2-3; 8 positions match TRBD1. Per the germline V gene, CDR1 is LNHNV and CDR2 is YYDKDF (reference sequence). This CDR3 is 16 amino acids long. V lost 0 bases to trimming and J lost 3 bases; unmatched junction nucleotides: 5. The CDR3 coding sequence is TGTGCCACCAGCAGAGATCAGGGGGCAAGGACAGATACGCAGTATTTT. This codes for CATSRDQGARTDTQYF.

Only a few counts were recorded for this clone. This chain uses TRBV5-6 with TRBJ2-2, with D uncertain. With 2 bases removed from V and 5 bases from J, the gap between germline ends came to 13 bases. Germline loops: CDR1 SGHDT, CDR2 YYEEEE. The CDR3 consists of 15 residues. DNA of the CDR3: TGTGCCAGCAGCTTCGTCACAGTACGGACCGGGGAGCTGTTTTTT. Translated, it gives CASSFVTVRTGELFF.

J is TRBJ2-1 and V is TRBV13, with 7 bases matching TRBD2. The CDR3 has 15 amino acids. J gave up 4 bases and V 3 bases, and 6 bases lay outside the gene matches. Germline values: CDR1 PRHDT, CDR2 FYEKMQ (reference sequence). The CDR3 spells CASSFGRDSYNEQFF. In DNA form, the CDR3 reads TGTGCCAGCAGCTTTGGGAGGGATAGTTACAATGAGCAGTTCTTC.

The chain employs TRBV18 and TRBJ2-3, with D possibly TRBD1 on 5 matching bases. The CDR3 contains 14 residues. The germline V and J ends were trimmed by 4 bases and 1 base, with 9 bases remaining between them. Germline loops: CDR1 KGHSH, CDR2 LQKENI. In nucleotides, the CDR3 is TGTGCCAGCTCACGGACATGGGGCACAGATACGCAGTATTTT. Amino acids: CASSRTWGTDTQYF.

J is TRBJ1-5 and V is TRBV4-1; maybe TRBD1 (6 bases). Per the germline V gene, CDR1 is MGHRA and CDR2 is YSYEKL. Trimming left V 1 base short and J 3 bases short, with 16 bases between. The CDR3 runs 17 residues. As DNA, the CDR3 is TGCGCCAGCAGCCAAGCCCTCATCGGACAGCTCAATCAGCCCCAGCATTTT. This translates into CASSQALIGQLNQPQHF.

The chain combines TRBV6-4 with TRBJ2-2; D uncertain. Germline CDR1 is MRHNA and CDR2 is SNTAGT. This CDR3 is 14 amino acids long. Trimming removed 0 bases at V and 1 base at J, with 3 bases between. The CDR3 nucleotides are TGTGCCAGCAGTGACTCTCTGAACACCGGGGAGCTGTTTTTT. Protein sequence: CASSDSLNTGELFF.

CDR3 in amino acids: CSVALLIAGEQFF. CDR3 nucleotide sequence: TGCAGCGTTGCCCTGTTGATCGCGGGTGAGCAGTTCTTC. This rearrangement joins TRBV29-1 to TRBJ2-1; D is perhaps TRBD2 (5 bases). The CDR3 length is 13 residues. The germline CDR1 and CDR2 sequences are SQVTM and ANQGSEA. The V end was cut by 4 bases, the J end by 9 bases, with 16 bases between.

V is TRBV5-1 and J is TRBJ2-1, with D perhaps TRBD2 (6 bases). This CDR3 has 16 amino acids. The ends were cut back, 0 bases at V and 6 bases at J, with 16 bases in the middle. Germline V gene sequence: CDR1 SGHRS, CDR2 YFSETQ. The CDR3 loop is CASSLGWGEAPNEQFF. The CDR3 region has the DNA TGCGCCAGCAGCTTGGGATGGGGGGAGGCACCCAATGAGCAGTTCTTC.

This chain uses TRBV10-3 with TRBJ1-5; 8 bases match TRBD1. Germline V CDR1 and CDR2: ENHRY, SYGVKD. The CDR3 consists of 16 residues. Unmatched junction bases numbered 7, after V lost 3 bases and J lost 3 bases. CDR3 sequence (DNA): TGTGCCATCAGTGATAGGGGCAGGGGGCCCAATCAGCCCCAGCATTTT. Translated, it gives CAISDRGRGPNQPQHF.

The chain combines TRBV27 with TRBJ1-2; TRBD1 agrees at 9 bases. V trimming: 0 bases; J trimming: 7 bases; junction bases outside the gene matches: 12. Germline CDR1 reads MNHEY; CDR2 reads SMNVEV (reference sequence). This CDR3 spans 17 amino acids. This CDR3 is CASSLSVGEQGALGYTF. CDR3 sequence (DNA): TGTGCCAGCAGTTTATCCGTTGGGGAACAGGGGGCTCTTGGCTACACCTTC.

In this sample, this clone turned up once. This chain connects TRBV28 to TRBJ1-3; D gene unclear. CDR3 length: 16 amino acids. Trimming stripped 1 base from V and 4 bases from J, with 14 bases between. The V gene's germline CDR1 is MDHEN and CDR2 SYDVKM. DNA for the CDR3: TGTGCCAGCAGTTTATACCCGGTTGGAGCCGGAAACACCATATATTTT. Amino acids: CASSLYPVGAGNTIYF.

This rearrangement joins TRBV5-1 to TRBJ2-3, with D tentatively TRBD2 (6 bases). In germline, CDR1 is SGHRS, CDR2 YFSETQ. The V gene lost 4 bases and the J gene lost 1 base, with 13 bases spanning the gap. The CDR3 loop spans 15 amino acids. The CDR3 protein is CASSPYWRGTDTQYF. In DNA, the CDR3 is TGCGCCAGCAGCCCATACTGGAGGGGCACAGATACGCAGTATTTT.

The rearrangement joins TRBV30 to TRBJ2-1, with TRBD1 as a possible D gene (6 bases). CDR3 length: 15 amino acids. CDR1 is GTSNPN, CDR2 SVGIG, per germline (reference sequence). The ends were cut back, 3 bases at V and 8 bases at J, with 20 bases in the middle. The CDR3 region has the DNA TGTGCCTGGAGCCGGGACACTCGATCCGGCCATGAGCAGTTCTTC. Translating gives CAWSRDTRSGHEQFF.

The chain carries TRBV7-9 and TRBJ1-3; D possibly corresponds to TRBD1 (6 bases). Germline CDR1 SEHNR, CDR2 FQNEAQ (reference sequence). Deletions cut 5 bases from V and 0 bases from J, with 14 bases between. The CDR3 contains 16 residues. The CDR3 DNA reads TGTGCCAGCAGCCCAAGACAGGCCCTCTCTGGAAACACCATATATTTT. Translated: CASSPRQALSGNTIYF.

This clone was seen only a few times. V usage is TRBV2 and J usage is TRBJ2-5, with 8 nucleotides matching TRBD1. This CDR3 is 15 amino acids long. Germline V lookup: CDR1 SNHLY, CDR2 FYNNEI. V lost 9 bases, J lost 1 base, and 10 bases stayed unmatched. The CDR3 DNA follows: TGTGCCAGTTACCCGGGACAGGTTCGCCAAGAGACCCAGTACTTC. It codes for CASYPGQVRQETQYF.

This rearrangement joins TRBV18 to TRBJ1-2; 8 positions agree with TRBD1. The CDR3 has 13 amino acids. Germline CDR1 reads KGHSH; CDR2 reads LQKENI. The V gene end was trimmed by 6 bases and the J gene end by 3 bases; junction bases not matched to a gene: 3. The CDR3 nucleotides read TGTGCCAGCTCTTCGACAGGGGACTATGGCTACACCTTC. Translated, it gives CASSSTGDYGYTF.

This clone was counted a few times. The chain carries TRBV23-1 and TRBJ2-7; D might be TRBD2 (5 bases). TRBV23-1 is marked as an open reading frame, function uncertain. CDR3 length: 15 residues. Trimming took 7 bases from V and 6 from J, leaving 22 bases between them. The CDR3 protein is CASIQGSYPGGEQYF. CDR3 sequence (DNA): TGCGCCAGCATCCAAGGGAGTTATCCAGGCGGCGAGCAGTACTTC.

The CDR3, as DNA: TGTGCCAGCAGTTACCGTATAACCGGGACAGTCTATGGCTACACCTTC. It specifies CASSYRITGTVYGYTF. This chain links TRBV6-5 with TRBJ1-2; 7 bases align to TRBD1. Germline trimming cut 2 bases from V and 4 bases from J; bases unmatched to any gene: 10. Germline-derived CDR1 and CDR2 are MNHEY and SVGAGI. This CDR3 is built from 16 residues.